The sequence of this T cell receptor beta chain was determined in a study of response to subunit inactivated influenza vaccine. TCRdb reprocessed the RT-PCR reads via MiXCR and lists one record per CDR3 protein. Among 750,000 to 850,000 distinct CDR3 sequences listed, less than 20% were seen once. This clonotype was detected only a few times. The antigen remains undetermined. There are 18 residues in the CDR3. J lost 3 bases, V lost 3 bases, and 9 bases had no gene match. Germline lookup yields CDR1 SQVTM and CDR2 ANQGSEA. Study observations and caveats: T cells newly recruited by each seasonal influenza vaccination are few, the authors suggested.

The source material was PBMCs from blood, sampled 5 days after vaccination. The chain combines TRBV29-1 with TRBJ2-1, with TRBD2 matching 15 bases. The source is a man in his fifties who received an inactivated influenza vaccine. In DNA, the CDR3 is TGCAGCGTTGACGGGGGGACTAGCGGGGGGAAGAGCTACAATGAGCAGTTCTTC. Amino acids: CSVDGGTSGGKSYNEQFF.